This T cell receptor (beta chain) was identified during a study of Graves' ophthalmopathy and Graves' hyperthyroidism. Study-wide results and limits: Most expanded clonotypes from thyroid (those above 0.001 frequency) were also found in blood. The model's prediction of ophthalmopathy progression had approximately 67% sensitivity and around 77% specificity.

As regards this clonotype: Its antigen is undetermined.

As the template, RNA transcripts were used to amplify TCR beta CDR3 regions. The first-round RT-PCR employed HTBI primers together with the Qiagen OneStep RT-PCR kit. A multiplex PCR was then performed as the second round. TCRdb re-called the multiplex PCR reads with MiXCR, one entry per CDR3 protein. This sample has about 700,000 distinct CDR3 sequences, with about 41% found just once. Sequencing was carried out using peripheral blood. The receptor's source is an adult man with Graves' ophthalmopathy.

The CDR3 sequence: CASSGQGVSLHF. DNA for the CDR3: TGTGCCAGCAGCGGACAGGGAGTATCCCTCCACTTT. This chain links TRBV7-2 with TRBJ1-6; 8 bases align to TRBD1. Trimming removed 5 bases from V and 14 bases from J; junction bases left unmatched: 5. The CDR3 runs to 12 residues. The germline gives CDR1 SGHTA, CDR2 FQGNSA.